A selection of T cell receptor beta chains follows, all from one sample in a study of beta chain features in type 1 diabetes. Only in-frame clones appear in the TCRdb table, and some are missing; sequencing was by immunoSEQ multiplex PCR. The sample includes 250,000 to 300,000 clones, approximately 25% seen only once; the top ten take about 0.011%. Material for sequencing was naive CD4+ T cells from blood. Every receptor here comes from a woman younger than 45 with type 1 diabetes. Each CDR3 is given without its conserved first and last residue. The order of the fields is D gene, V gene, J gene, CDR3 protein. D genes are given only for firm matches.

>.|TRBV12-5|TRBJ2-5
ASGLATTSLSAETQY
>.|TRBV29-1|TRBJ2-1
SVEGGQISYNEQF
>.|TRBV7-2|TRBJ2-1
ASSLFDEQF
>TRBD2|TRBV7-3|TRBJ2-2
ASSLTSANTGELF
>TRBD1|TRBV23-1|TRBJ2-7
ASSQPRDSSYEQY
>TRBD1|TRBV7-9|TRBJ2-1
ASSLERDRGHEQF
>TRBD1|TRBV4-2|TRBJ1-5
ASSITGTGSPGKH
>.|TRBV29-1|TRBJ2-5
SDFQETQY
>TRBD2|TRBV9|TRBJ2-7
ASSVGTSGPYEQY
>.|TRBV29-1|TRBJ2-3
SVELPGTDTQY
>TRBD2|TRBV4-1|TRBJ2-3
ASTSIVGGTDTQY
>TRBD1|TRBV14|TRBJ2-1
ASRRTGTYNEQF
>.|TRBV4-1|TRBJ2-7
ASSQDRGTYEQY
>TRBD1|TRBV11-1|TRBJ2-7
ASSLRSGGTYEQY
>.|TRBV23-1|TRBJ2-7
ASRFAPRSYEQY
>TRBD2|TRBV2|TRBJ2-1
ASRIGLAGGYEQF